A few counts support the clone carrying this T cell receptor (beta chain). Its antigen is still unknown. These data come from a study of CD8+ T cells in alopecia areata. For the study at large: The drug, oral tofacitinib, was given to treated patients at 5 to 10 mg twice daily. Disease severity was quantified as SALT score of affected scalp area. Study findings and constraints: Possibly as an HLA-related effect, TCR sharing across patients appeared less clear than in mice.

The authors extracted RNA and reverse transcribed it into cDNA as the sequencing template. Repertoires were generated with immunoSEQ multiplex PCR, while TCRdb's copy carries only in-frame clones and drops some. The sample has about 220,000 clones, around three fifths seen once. Sample treatment: oral pan-JAK inhibitor, 5-10 mg twice daily. Those with alopecia areata gave lesional scalp punch biopsies and peripheral blood. The material was CD4+ T cells sorted from blood, obtained at week 4, from a patient treated with tofacitinib. This TCR was sampled from a human donor with alopecia areata.

The CDR3 sequence: CSVAGLARTDTQYF. CDR3 nucleotide sequence: TGCAGCGTTGCGGGACTAGCCCGCACAGATACGCAGTATTTT. This chain connects TRBV29-1 to TRBJ2-3, with TRBD2 matching 9 bases. There are 14 residues in the CDR3. Germline loops: CDR1 SQVTM, CDR2 ANQGSEA. V lost 4 bases and J lost 1; bases outside the gene matches: 3.